This T cell receptor (beta chain) derives from a study of T cells in Graves' hyperthyroidism and ophthalmopathy (dated by TCRdb to about 2019). At the level of the whole study: Peripheral blood samples were taken at initial diagnosis, before any treatment was given. TCR V-J signatures able to tell the groups apart were searched for in a discovery cohort of some 100 patients, of whom about 40 had Graves' ophthalmopathy and roughly 57 had stable Graves' hyperthyroidism. Prospective prediction of ophthalmopathy was tested in an independent validation cohort of under 20 hyperthyroidism patients and 15 to 17 patients who later progressed to ophthalmopathy. The 100 discovery patients were randomly split 7:3 into training and test sets. In addition, the study compared T-cell repertoires in thyroid tissue and in blood from five to seven Graves' hyperthyroidism patients. After sampling, hyperthyroidism patients received methimazole starting at 30 mg daily, and ophthalmopathy patients received high-dose intravenous methylprednisolone. According to the paper, TCR Vbeta CDR3 sequencing was carried out on 135 peripheral blood samples, which came from fewer than 50 ophthalmopathy, 70 to 80 hyperthyroidism and some 17 progressor patients.

Taken from the germline V gene, the CDR1 and CDR2 loops are SQVTM and ANQGSEA. V trim: 6 bases; J trim: 2 bases; unmatched bases: 12. The CDR3 measures 18 amino acids from cysteine to phenylalanine. The DNA shown is the 54-base CDR3, in frame from base 1. About this clonotype: This clone's antigen is unknown. Within one base of it there is no much larger clone, and no base qualities were kept.

In the ophthalmopathy patients, disease was moderately to severely active, with a Clinical Activity Score of 3 or more, a NOSPECS grade of 4 or more, and a duration of less than 3 months. Patients with uncontrolled infections, other autoimmune diseases, pregnancy or lactation were excluded. Diagnoses were based on clinical symptoms, serum thyroxine and TRAb, thyroid ultrasound and orbital computed tomography. PBMCs were isolated from 10 ml of fresh peripheral blood by Ficoll-Paque density gradient centrifugation. Trizol reagent was used to extract total RNA, and RNA quality was then checked on an Agilent 2100 Bioanalyzer. TCR beta CDR3 regions were amplified from RNA transcripts. For the first round of RT-PCR on the TCR CDR3, the HTBI primer set was used together with the Qiagen OneStep RT-PCR kit. A second multiplex PCR round built the libraries, followed by size selection and purification. Paired-end sequencing of the libraries was performed with 100 bp reads on an Illumina HiSeq2000. On the authors' methods: Raw data were processed with SOAPnuke, discarding reads with adapters, uncalled bases, mean Phred below 15, or no exact constant-primer or identifier match. COPE v1.2.5 was used to merge high-quality paired reads, and clonotypes were defined as unique nucleotide sequences. MiTCR v1.1 was used to align the clonotypes against IMGT TRBV, TRBD and TRBJ reference segments. The analysis was restricted to V-J combinations with a frequency above 0.0001, which together covered roughly 99% of the repertoires. A TCS score was defined as the ratio between F50 (clonal expansion) and ExV (chaos), using BLOSUM62-based TCRdist between CDR3 peptides within each V-J. Welch's t-statistics and random forest reduced just over 500 V-J features to about 13, which were used in a naive Bayes classifier (R e1071). TCRdb trimmed public reads at Q25 via fastp, called clones via MiXCR and kept in-frame beta chains. Identical CDR3 proteins give one entry, which carries the most common genes and DNA. Here the V and J calls rest on TCRdb's processing, not on the authors' analysis. The sample yields fewer than 250,000 distinct CDR3 sequences; approximately 16% were counted once. Of the sample, under 35% is held by the ten largest clones.

The study at large found these results: In validation, the model predicted progression to ophthalmopathy a median of around 6.5 months before onset, with approximately 71% sensitivity and about 72% specificity. In cross-validation, a model built on a 13 V-J signature told ophthalmopathy apart from stable hyperthyroidism with roughly 87% sensitivity and roughly 81% specificity, and in testing the same model reached 80%/75%. Sample size was not statistically predetermined, and investigators were not blinded to group allocation. Most expanded thyroid clonotypes (frequency above 0.001) were also found in blood, which suggests that blood repertoires may mirror thyroid immune responses.

The receptor was isolated from a woman younger than 30 with Graves' ophthalmopathy. The source material was blood. The chain is encoded by TRBV29-1 joined to TRBJ2-5; the junction holds 16 bases that match TRBD2. DNA sequence: TGCAGCGTCTCCTACCCCGGGACTAGCGGGAGGGAACAAGAGACCCAGTACTTC. This encodes CSVSYPGTSGREQETQYF.